This record concerns one T cell receptor (beta chain) sequence. Its antigen is as yet unknown. Treatment given: approximately 10-day PBMC culture with coronavirus spike peptide pools or control peptides (ViraFEST assay). The sample is drawn from a study of vaccination and CD4 T cells after COVID-19. Overall study context: Cells were stimulated with overlapping spike peptides from SARS-CoV-2, HCoV-NL63, HCoV-OC43 and HCoV-229E. Study results and limitations: Early post-infection timepoints were missing, and relatively few convalescent patients were studied.

Scientists ran DNA taken from cultured CD4+ T cells through the Oncomine TCR Beta short-read assay for sequencing. From the PCR reads, TCRdb called clonotypes with MiXCR, one entry per CDR3 protein. In the table there are about 14,000 distinct CDR3 sequences, 61% of which are singletons. The CDR3 sequence is 14 residues long. V gave up 3 bases and J gave up 4 bases, with 12 bases separating them. The V gene is TRBV12-3 or TRBV12-4, the J gene TRBJ2-5; a possible D gene is TRBD2 (6 bases). This TCR was recovered from a human donor who had recovered from COVID-19. The material sequenced was CD4+ T cells from blood, cultured in vitro. In DNA, the CDR3 is TGTGCCAGCAGTTTGGTGGGAGGAAGAGAGACCCAGTACTTC. It codes for CASSLVGGRETQYF.